This record looks at one T cell receptor (beta chain) sequence and its context. Its specificity is unknown. The data derive from a study of T cells expressing NK-cell markers. Broader study findings: The dominant NKG2C+ clonotypes represented about 1.0-7.5% of CD8+ T cells in about six donors.

CDR1 and CDR2 from the germline V gene are SGHTA and FQGNSA. The CDR3 is made up of 13 amino acids. TCRdb reprocessed the 5' RACE reads and reports one entry per CDR3 protein, with no DNA. Its table lists about 460,000 distinct CDR3 sequences. The receptor's source is a woman aged 50 to 60 in good health. Sequencing was done on a sample of blood T cells: a sorted CD56 or NKG2C T cell subset, CD4+ or CD8+ T cells, or bulk PBMC T cells (not recorded which). The rearrangement links TRBV7-2 to TRBJ2-1; with no DNA, the TCRdb D assignment of TRBD2 cannot be verified. The CDR3 spells CASTLDYYGEQFF.